This T cell receptor beta chain was documented in a study of blood T cell repertoires in COVID-19. Looking at the study overall: The analysed material was cDNA or gDNA that came from T cells, B-cell-depleted T cells, or PBMCs.

Germline V CDR1 and CDR2: MNHEY, SVGAGI. This CDR3 is 13 amino acids long. V lost 4 bases and J lost 8, with 14 bases in between. Sequencing used immunoSEQ multiplex PCR; TCRdb keeps in-frame clones, though not all of them. In the table there are around 250,000 clones, less than 85% of which are singletons. The V gene is TRBV6-5, the J gene TRBJ1-2, with TRBD1 as a possible D gene (5 bases). Sequencing was performed on peripheral blood. This clonotype was obtained from a man aged 55-75 years who had recovered from COVID-19. CDR3 nucleotides: TGTGCCAGCAGTTTCCGCCAGGGAGGGGGCTACACCTTC. Protein: CASSFRQGGGYTF.